These 16 T cell receptor beta chains share one sample of origin, sequenced in a study of T cell responses to AZD1222 COVID-19 vaccine. The assay was immunoSEQ multiplex PCR, and TCRdb's table has in-frame clones only and misses some. The top ten hold 40% to 55% of the sample, which has 65,000 to 75,000 clones, around three quarters seen once. The material sequenced was peripheral blood, taken 28 days after the second AZD1222 dose. These receptors were taken from an adult who received the AZD1222 COVID-19 vaccine.

The chain recombines TRBV9 with TRBJ2-2, with D uncertain. The CDR3 loop spans 14 amino acids. V was pared by 0 bases and J by 8 bases, with 11 bases between. Per germline, CDR1 SGDLS and CDR2 YYNGEE. The CDR3 sequence: CASSVAYPTGELFF. In DNA form, the CDR3 reads TGTGCCAGCAGCGTAGCGTATCCCACAGGGGAGCTGTTTTTT.

The J gene is TRBJ2-1, the V gene TRBV5-6; D is uncertain. Germline CDR1 and CDR2: SGHDT and YYEEEE. The CDR3 consists of 15 residues. V was trimmed by 4 bases and J by 3 bases, leaving 14 bases between them. This CDR3 reads CASSDPQDFYNEQFF. In DNA, the CDR3 is TGTGCCAGCAGCGACCCTCAAGACTTCTACAATGAGCAGTTCTTC.

The V gene is TRBV11-1, the J gene TRBJ1-3; weak D call: TRBD1 (6 bases). V lost 5 bases and J lost 1, with 15 bases in between. The CDR3 length is 16 residues. CDR1 and CDR2 from the germline V gene are SGHAT and FQDESV (reference sequence). CDR3 protein: CASSGYTGASGNTIYF. Here the CDR3 DNA reads TGTGCCAGCAGCGGTTATACGGGGGCGTCTGGAAACACCATATATTTT.

J is TRBJ2-5 and V is TRBV9; 7 bases match TRBD2. This CDR3 has 16 residues. Germline-derived CDR1 and CDR2 are SGDLS and YYNGEE. V trimming: 4 bases; J trimming: 6 bases; junction bases outside the gene matches: 15. The CDR3 protein is CASSTLGDYLLQTQYF. CDR3 sequence (DNA): TGTGCCAGCAGCACACTGGGGGACTACCTACTCCAGACCCAGTACTTC. The whole variable domain, filled in from reference TRBV9 and TRBJ2-5, reads DSGVTQTPKHLITATGQRVTLRCSPRSGDLSVYWYQQSLDQGLQFLIQYYNGEERAKGNILERFSAQQFPDLHSELNLSSLELGDSALYFCASSTLGDYLLQTQYFGPGTRLLVL.

The chain is built from TRBV9 and TRBJ2-1; no reliable D call. Germline V CDR1 and CDR2: SGDLS, YYNGEE. The ends were cut back, 0 bases at V and 7 bases at J, with 11 bases in the middle. The CDR3 runs to 14 residues. The CDR3 nucleotides are TGTGCCAGCAGCGTAGTGGGGATGGGGAATGAGCAGTTCTTC. Its translation: CASSVVGMGNEQFF.

The chain has TRBV9 and TRBJ2-3; D is unclear. The V end was cut by 4 bases, the J end by 6 bases, with 15 bases between. The CDR3 loop spans 14 amino acids. Germline V lookup: CDR1 SGDLS, CDR2 YYNGEE. The CDR3 is CASSFSFSLDTQYF. Here the CDR3 DNA reads TGTGCCAGCAGCTTTTCTTTTAGCCTCGATACGCAGTATTTT.

J is TRBJ2-7 and V is TRBV7-9, with D hard to call. The CDR3 sequence is 12 residues long. Trimming removed 3 bases from V and 5 bases from J, with 8 bases in between. CDR1 and CDR2 from the germline V gene are SEHNR and FQNEAQ (reference sequence). The CDR3 reads CASSLYNDEQYF. The CDR3 DNA sequence: TGTGCCAGCAGCTTGTACAACGACGAGCAGTACTTC.

Note on this clone: Other DNA sequences in the sample encode the same CDR3. This rearrangement joins TRBV27 to TRBJ2-3; no reliable D call. Germline CDR1 is MNHEY and CDR2 is SMNVEV (reference sequence). V lost 2 bases, J lost 2 bases, and 8 bases lay in between. The CDR3 has 14 amino acids. CDR3 residues: CASSLRAPTDTQYF. CDR3 bases: TGTGCCAGCAGTTTACGGGCCCCCACAGATACGCAGTATTTT.

DNA for the CDR3: TGTGCCAGCAGTTACTCTGCTCGGGGAGGTGAGCAGTTCTTC. Translation gives CASSYSARGGEQFF. The gene calls are TRBV6-2 or TRBV6-3 and TRBJ2-1; TRBD2 is a possible D gene (6 bases). V lost 0 bases and J lost 9, with 12 bases in between. Looked up from germline, CDR1 is MNHEY and CDR2 is SVGEGT. This CDR3 has 14 residues.

This clone turned up a few times. The V gene is TRBV7-2, the J gene TRBJ2-7, with TRBD2 matching 10 bases. Germline V gives CDR1 SGHTA, CDR2 FQGNSA. V shed 2 bases and J 5 bases; nucleotides not matched to a gene: 9. The CDR3 covers 16 residues. As DNA, the CDR3 is TGTGCCAGCAGCTTACGGGCTAGCGGGAGTAGGAACGAGCAGTACTTC. Protein sequence: CASSLRASGSRNEQYF.

To note about this clone: Other nucleotide sequences from this sample produce the same CDR3. The chain has TRBV19 and TRBJ2-7, with 7 bases lining up with TRBD1. CDR3 size: 14 residues. Germline V lookup: CDR1 LNHDA, CDR2 SQIVND (reference sequence). After removal of 4 bases from V and 1 base from J, the junction contained 4 bases not matched to a gene. The CDR3 DNA sequence: TGTGCCAGTAGTACCTACAGGGGATCCTACGAGCAGTACTTC. Translating gives CASSTYRGSYEQYF.

This sequence joins TRBV6-5 and TRBJ2-5; 11 nucleotides align to TRBD2. Trimming took 2 bases from V and 4 from J; bases not matched to a gene: 6. Germline V gene data show CDR1 as MNHEY and CDR2 as SVGAGI. The CDR3 has 16 residues. CDR3 amino acids: CASSYRSGGVGETQYF. CDR3 in DNA: TGTGCCAGCAGTTACCGTAGCGGGGGGGTAGGAGAGACCCAGTACTTC.

The V call is TRBV27, the J call TRBJ2-7; the D call may be TRBD1 or TRBD2 (5 bases each). V was clipped by 3 bases and J by 2 bases, with 14 bases between them. The germline CDR1 and CDR2 sequences are MNHEY and SMNVEV (reference sequence). The CDR3 has 15 amino acids. The CDR3 protein is CASSLREGPTYEQYF. CDR3 coding DNA: TGTGCCAGCAGTTTGCGAGAGGGGCCAACCTACGAGCAGTACTTC.

The chain couples TRBV6-5 to TRBJ2-2; D is unresolved. V gave up 0 bases and J gave up 5 bases, with 7 bases separating them. In germline, CDR1 is MNHEY, CDR2 SVGAGI. CDR3 length: 14 amino acids. Here the CDR3 reads CASSYSVKTGELFF. In nucleotides, the CDR3 is TGTGCCAGCAGTTACTCTGTGAAAACCGGGGAGCTGTTTTTT.

V is TRBV19 and J is TRBJ1-5; 11 nucleotides match TRBD1. The CDR3 spans 14 residues. The germline CDR1 and CDR2 sequences are LNHDA and SQIVND (reference sequence). The trim removed 5 bases at V and 6 bases at J, leaving 3 bases unmatched. The CDR3 bases are TGTGCCAGTAGTGGGACAGGGGGGTTTCAGCCCCAGCATTTT. This gives the protein CASSGTGGFQPQHF. Full variable domain (rest looked up from reference TRBV19 and TRBJ1-5): DGGITQSPKYLFRKEGQNVTLSCEQNLNHDAMYWYRQDPGQGLRLIYYSQIVNDFQKGDIAEGYSVSREKKESFPLTVTSAQKNPTAFYLCASSGTGGFQPQHFGDGTRLSIL.

The rearrangement joins TRBV3-1 (or the pseudogene TRBV3-2) to TRBJ2-1, with D perhaps matching TRBD1 (7 bases). Germline lookup yields CDR1 LGHDT and CDR2 YNNKEL (reference sequence). Trimming left V 6 bases short and J 10 bases short, with 31 bases between. CDR3 size: 18 residues. The CDR3 is CASSLRQGASGLLGEQFF. The DNA for the CDR3 is TGTGCCAGCAGTCTACGACAGGGCGCCTCGGGACTTCTGGGGGAGCAGTTCTTC.